This TCR beta chain was retrieved from a study of OX40 agonist ivuxolimab in advanced cancers. Study in general: Participants averaged 60 years of age (range about 23 to 90) and were roughly 83% male. Partial responses were recorded for three patients, including one with hepatocellular carcinoma and two with cutaneous melanoma.

Assay used: immunoSEQ multiplex PCR; TCRdb lists only in-frame clones, some missing. Of 65,000 to 85,000 clones in the sample, roughly 91% were seen once. With respect to this clone: Its antigen is as yet unknown.

Peripheral blood came from all dose cohorts at three timepoints. Study conclusions and caveats: CD4+ and CD8+ blood T cells expanded clonally by week 6 at 0.1 to 3.0 mg/kg.

The starting material was CD4+ or CD8+ T cells sorted from blood, obtained in a trial of the OX40 agonist ivuxolimab. This TCR was recovered from an adult with an advanced solid tumor such as melanoma, head and neck, liver or kidney cancer.

CDR3 in DNA: TGTGCCAGCAGTCTTGACAGTTTCAACACTGAAGCTTTCTTT. Residues: CASSLDSFNTEAFF. The V and J genes are TRBV14 and TRBJ1-1; D perhaps matches TRBD1 (5 bases). The V gene's germline CDR1 is SGHDN and CDR2 FVKESK. Trimming shortened V by 6 bases and J by 2 bases, and 13 bases separated the two germline ends. The CDR3 runs to 14 residues.